This passage covers 18 T cell receptor beta chains from one sample sequenced in a study of Ad26.COV2.S vaccination and SARS-CoV-2 variants. The method was immunoSEQ multiplex PCR; TCRdb's version includes in-frame clones alone and lacks a portion of them. The profile shows some 300,000 clones, 85% to 90% of them singletons. Regarding treatment: 15 to 20 received Ad26.COV2.S at low or high dose, single or two shots; 5 received placebo; per-sample allocation not given. Day 63 after the first vaccine or placebo injection was the time point for sampling. The sequences come from peripheral blood, collected in a trial of Ad26.COV2.S vaccine versus placebo. The receptors come from a person between 18 and 60 years old who received the Ad26.COV2.S COVID-19 vaccine or a placebo.

This CDR3 reads CAILADRGRSYGYTF. The CDR3 DNA follows: TGTGCCATCCTGGCGGACAGGGGGCGAAGCTATGGCTACACCTTC. The chain couples TRBV6-5 to TRBJ1-2; 11 bases line up with TRBD1. This CDR3 contains 15 residues. Germline assignment: CDR1 MNHEY and CDR2 SVGAGI. Trimming at V came to 10 bases and at J to 4 bases, leaving 11 bases not matched to a gene.

The chain joins TRBV3-1 (or the pseudogene TRBV3-2) to TRBJ1-3, with 11 bases identical to TRBD1. The V and J ends lost 5 bases and 7 bases, in that order; junction bases with no gene match: 10. CDR3 length: 16 residues. The V gene's germline CDR1 is LGHDT and CDR2 YNNKEL (reference sequence). CDR3: CASSSAGTGGSNTIYF. CDR3 bases: TGTGCCAGCAGCAGCGCCGGGACAGGGGGAAGTAACACCATATATTTT.

This chain links TRBV19 with TRBJ1-5; unclear D gene. V dropped 7 bases and J dropped 9 bases, with 19 bases sitting between them. This CDR3 region has 14 residues. Germline loops: CDR1 LNHDA, CDR2 SQIVND (reference sequence). CDR3 protein: CASTPREGIPPQHF. In DNA, the CDR3 is TGTGCCAGTACCCCGCGTGAGGGAATTCCGCCCCAGCATTTT.

The chain combines TRBV7-3 with TRBJ1-2; tentative D call: TRBD1 (5 bases). The CDR3 sequence is 14 residues long. Trimming removed 2 bases at V and 2 bases at J, with 9 bases between. From germline, CDR1 is SGHTA and CDR2 FQGTGA. As DNA, the CDR3 is TGTGCCAGCAGCTTACGAGCAGGGAACTATGGCTACACCTTC. It yields the protein CASSLRAGNYGYTF. The full variable domain, completed using reference TRBV7-3 and TRBJ1-2, is GAGVSQTPSNKVTEKGKYVELRCDPISGHTALYWYRQSLGQGPEFLIYFQGTGAADDSGLPNDRFFAVRPEGSVSTLKIQRTERGDSAVYLCASSLRAGNYGYTFGSGTRLTVV.

The chain couples TRBV30 to TRBJ1-2; 8 bases agree with TRBD1. There are 14 residues in the CDR3. CDR1 is GTSNPN, CDR2 SVGIG, per germline (reference sequence). V dropped 3 bases and J dropped 3; count of bases not matched to a gene: 6. CDR3 sequence reads: CAWSLDRGYYGYTF. In DNA form, the CDR3 reads TGTGCCTGGAGCCTCGACAGGGGATACTATGGCTACACCTTC.

On this clone itself: This specimen includes other DNA sequences encoding the same CDR3. The chain links TRBV12-3 or TRBV12-4 to TRBJ1-1; tentative D call: TRBD1 (5 bases). The CDR3 is 13 residues long. Trimming stripped 1 base from V and 3 bases from J, with 6 bases between. Here the CDR3 reads CASSLGGDTEAFF. The CDR3 DNA sequence: TGTGCCAGCAGTTTAGGAGGGGACACTGAAGCTTTCTTT.

This sequence joins TRBV5-5 and TRBJ1-3, with 8 bases aligning to TRBD1. The CDR3 extends over 15 amino acids. V lost 2 bases and J lost 5; bases outside the gene matches: 6. The V gene's germline CDR1 is SGHKS and CDR2 YYEKEE (reference sequence). This CDR3 is CASSLTTGARNTIYF. Here the CDR3 DNA reads TGTGCCAGCAGCTTAACGACAGGGGCAAGAAACACCATATATTTT. The entire variable domain, with the rest obtained from reference TRBV5-5 and TRBJ1-3, is as follows: DAGVTQSPTHLIKTRGQQVTLRCSPISGHKSVSWYQQVLGQGPQFIFQYYEKEERGRGNFPDRFSARQFPNYSSELNVNALLLGDSALYLCASSLTTGARNTIYFGEGSWLTVV.

V usage is TRBV6-5 and J usage is TRBJ1-5, with D uncertain. Germline CDR1 is MNHEY and CDR2 is SVGAGI. The CDR3 loop spans 14 amino acids. The V end was cut by 0 bases, the J end by 1 base, with 4 bases between. As DNA, the CDR3 is TGTGCCAGCAGTTACTCGGTGAGCAATCAGCCCCAGCATTTT. Translated: CASSYSVSNQPQHF.

J is TRBJ1-1 and V is TRBV5-6, with 9 bases fitting TRBD1. CDR3 length equals 16 residues. The V gene end was trimmed by 4 bases and the J gene end by 1 base; junction bases not matched to a gene: 8. CDR1 and CDR2 (germline): SGHDT, YYEEEE. This CDR3 is CASSPGTGSPNTEAFF. DNA of the CDR3: TGTGCCAGCAGCCCCGGGACAGGGTCCCCGAACACTGAAGCTTTCTTT.

The V gene is TRBV7-2, the J gene TRBJ2-5; TRBD2 matches at 8 bases. CDR1 and CDR2 from the germline V gene are SGHTA and FQGNSA. The CDR3 has 14 amino acids. The V segment lost 2 bases and the J segment 3 bases; nucleotides outside the gene matches: 2. As DNA, the CDR3 is TGTGCCAGCAGCTTACGTAGCGGGGAAGAGACCCAGTACTTC. It encodes CASSLRSGEETQYF. Drawing the rest from reference TRBV7-2 and TRBJ2-5, the complete variable domain is GAGVSQSPSNKVTEKGKDVELRCDPISGHTALYWYRQSLGQGLEFLIYFQGNSAPDKSGLPSDRFSAERTGGSVSTLTIQRTQQEDSAVYLCASSLRSGEETQYFGPGTRLLVL.

The chain is built from TRBV5-4 and TRBJ1-1; no firm D call. Germline V lookup: CDR1 SGHNT, CDR2 YYREEE (reference sequence). The CDR3 contains 14 residues. The V gene lost 2 bases and the J gene lost 0 bases, with 8 bases spanning the gap. DNA of the CDR3: TGTGCCAGCAGCTTAGAACAGATGAACACTGAAGCTTTCTTT. Translated: CASSLEQMNTEAFF.

This clone appeared a few times. V and J are TRBV6-5 and TRBJ2-2; possible D gene TRBD2, 5 bases. The CDR3 extends over 14 amino acids. Trimming left V 6 bases short and J 4 bases short, with 12 bases between. Germline V gene lookup returns CDR1 MNHEY and CDR2 SVGAGI. This chain's CDR3 is CASRSGIITGELFF. Written as DNA, the CDR3 is TGTGCCAGCAGGTCCGGGATCATCACCGGGGAGCTGTTTTTT.

As DNA, the CDR3 is TGTGCCAGTAGTCCGGGACAGGGGCCTCAAAGGCCCCAGCATTTT. Translated: CASSPGQGPQRPQHF. This rearrangement joins TRBV19 to TRBJ1-5; the match to TRBD1 covers 10 bases. Trimming cost V 5 bases and J 9 bases; bases outside gene matches: 10. The CDR3 is 15 amino acids. Germline-derived CDR1 and CDR2 are LNHDA and SQIVND (reference sequence).

The V and J genes are TRBV5-4 and TRBJ1-2; no firm D call. The V and J ends lost 4 bases and 6 bases respectively, with 10 bases between them. CDR1 SGHNT and CDR2 YYREEE come from the germline V gene (reference sequence). The CDR3 runs to 12 residues. CDR3 sequence: CASSERTNGYTF. The CDR3, as DNA: TGTGCCAGCAGCGAACGGACGAATGGCTACACCTTC.

The CDR3 DNA is TGTGCCAGCAGCTCACCGGAGACTAGCGGATACGAGCAGTACTTC. This codes for CASSSPETSGYEQYF. The rearrangement joins TRBV11-2 to TRBJ2-7; TRBD2 agrees at 9 bases. CDR3 length: 15 residues. Germline CDR1 is SGHAT and CDR2 is FQNNGV. J was trimmed by 4 bases and V by 4 bases; bases with no gene match: 8. The full variable domain, with the rest looked up from reference TRBV11-2 and TRBJ2-7, is EAGVAQSPRYKIIEKRQSVAFWCNPISGHATLYWYQQILGQGPKLLIQFQNNGVVDDSQLPKDRFSAERLKGVDSTLKIQPAKLEDSAVYLCASSSPETSGYEQYFGPGTRLTVT.

The V gene is TRBV30, the J gene TRBJ2-2; 7 nucleotides line up with TRBD1. This CDR3 is built from 15 residues. Trimming took 1 base from V and 6 from J; bases not matched to a gene: 8. The V gene's germline CDR1 is GTSNPN and CDR2 SVGIG (reference sequence). This chain's CDR3 is CAWSDTKGGAGELFF. The CDR3 bases are TGTGCCTGGAGTGATACTAAAGGGGGCGCCGGGGAGCTGTTTTTT.

V and J are TRBV5-4 and TRBJ2-2; a possible D gene is TRBD1 (5 bases). V was pared by 1 base and J by 4 bases, with 11 bases between. From germline, CDR1 is SGHNT and CDR2 YYREEE (reference sequence). This CDR3 is 15 amino acids long. The CDR3 nucleotides are TGTGCCAGCAGCTTGTATTTAGGGGCCACCGGGGAGCTGTTTTTT. This sequence encodes CASSLYLGATGELFF.

V and J are TRBV30 and TRBJ2-1; D is possibly TRBD1 or TRBD2 (6 bases each). Germline assignment: CDR1 GTSNPN and CDR2 SVGIG (reference sequence). Trimming cost V 4 bases and J 8 bases, with 21 bases left between them. CDR3 length equals 15 residues. The CDR3 nucleotides read TGTGCCTGGATCCCCGGGGGCTTCTCTGCCCATGAGCAGTTCTTC. It encodes CAWIPGGFSAHEQFF.